A selection of T cell receptor beta chains follows, all from one sample in a study of T cells in localized non-small cell lung cancer. Generated by immunoSEQ multiplex PCR, the TCRdb table keeps only in-frame clones and is missing some. The sample records fewer than 50,000 clones, roughly 80% being singletons. This sample comprised PBMCs, obtained before any cancer treatment. The receptor set was obtained from a man aged 40 to 75 with stage II lung adenocarcinoma. The CDR3 runs from the conserved cysteine through the conserved F or W. D genes are given only for firm matches. Rows give clone size only sometimes, using once, few, many, or a class for an expanded clone.

TRBV5-5	TRBJ1-1	.	.	TGTGCCAGCAGGCGGGACTCACTGGCCACTGAAGCTTTCTTT	CASRRDSLATEAFF
TRBV7-3	TRBJ2-3	TRBD2	.	TGTGCCAGCAGTTTAACGGGGGGGCCGTCAGATACGCAGTATTTT	CASSLTGGPSDTQYF
TRBV6-5	TRBJ2-7	.	.	TGTGCCAGCAGTTCCGAACGGCCGACCTACGAGCAGTACTTC	CASSSERPTYEQYF
TRBV7-2	TRBJ2-2	.	.	TGTGCCAGCAGTCAGGGGGGATCCGACACCGGGGAGCTGTTTTTT	CASSQGGSDTGELFF
TRBV7-8	TRBJ1-5	.	.	TGTGCCAGCAGCTCCGGACGGCGGGGATTAAGTAATCAGCCCCAGCATTTT	CASSSGRRGLSNQPQHF
TRBV9	TRBJ1-1	.	.	TGTGCCAGCAGCGCCATAACAGGGTTGGGCACTGAAGCTTTCTTT	CASSAITGLGTEAFF
TRBV5-1	TRBJ1-1	.	.	TGCGCCAGCAGCCGGGGGTACAGGAGGAACACTGAAGCTTTCTTT	CASSRGYRRNTEAFF
TRBV7-2	TRBJ2-3	.	.	TGTGCCAGCAGCGTACAGGGGGGGAGGACAGATACGCAGTATTTT	CASSVQGGRTDTQYF
TRBV28	TRBJ2-7	TRBD1	.	TGTGCCAGCAGTTTCCTCACACCGGGACAGGGGACCTACGAGCAGTACTTC	CASSFLTPGQGTYEQYF
TRBV5-4	TRBJ2-5	.	.	TGTGCCAGCAGCTCCGAGGCGGAGACCCAGTACTTC	CASSSEAETQYF
TRBV28	TRBJ1-1	.	.	TGTGCCAGCAGCCGACCCTGGGACCGAGAGGCTTTCTTT	CASSRPWDREAFF
TRBV25-1	TRBJ2-2	.	.	TGTGCCAGCAGTGAATTAAGAGACGAAAACACCGGGGAGCTGTTTTTT	CASSELRDENTGELFF
TRBV28	TRBJ2-3	.	.	TGTGCCAGCAGAGAAAGTCAAGCCACAGATACGCAGTATTTT	CASRESQATDTQYF
TRBV28	TRBJ2-1	TRBD2	.	TGTGCCAGCAGTTCCGGGACTAGCTACAATGAGCAGTTCTTC	CASSSGTSYNEQFF
TRBV6-5	TRBJ2-7	TRBD1	.	TGTGCCATCAGTGAGCCGGGACAGGGGGACGAGCAGTACTTC	CAISEPGQGDEQYF
TRBV2	TRBJ2-2	TRBD2	.	TGTGCCAGCAACAGGGAGCGGGAGATAGGCGGGGAGCTGTTTTTT	CASNREREIGGELFF
TRBV6-6	TRBJ2-2	.	.	TGTGCCAGCAGTTACCCCGACACCGGGGAGCTGTTTTTT	CASSYPDTGELFF
TRBV19	TRBJ1-3	.	few	TGTGCCAGTAGTCAGGGGCCTGGAAACACCATATATTTT	CASSQGPGNTIYF
TRBV9	TRBJ1-3	.	once	TGTGCCAGCAGGAGGGAGAATGGAAACACCATATATTTT	CASRRENGNTIYF
TRBV5-1	TRBJ2-5	TRBD2	.	TGCGCCAGCAGCTCCTACTTAGCGGGAGATGTGGAGACCCAGTACTTC	CASSSYLAGDVETQYF
TRBV5-8	TRBJ1-5	.	.	TGTGCCAGCAGCTTGGTAGCGGGAGATTATAGCAATCAGCCCCAGCATTTT	CASSLVAGDYSNQPQHF
TRBV6-6	TRBJ2-7	.	.	TGTGCCAGCAGCTCCCGCAGGGGAGGCTACGAGCAGTACTTC	CASSSRRGGYEQYF
TRBV11-3	TRBJ1-1	TRBD1	.	TGTGCCAGCAGCTCGGAACCTTGGGGGACAGGGAGGAACACTGAAGCTTTCTTT	CASSSEPWGTGRNTEAFF
TRBV19	TRBJ1-1	.	.	TGTGCCAGTAGTACCGACAGGCGGAACACTGAAGCTTTCTTT	CASSTDRRNTEAFF
TRBV5-4	TRBJ2-7	TRBD2	.	TGTGCCAGCAGCTTTAGCGGGAGCTACGAGCAGTACTTC	CASSFSGSYEQYF
TRBV6-1	TRBJ2-3	.	once	TGTGCCAGCAGTGACAGTCACACAGATACGCAGTATTTT	CASSDSHTDTQYF
TRBV6-5	TRBJ1-5	.	.	TGTGCCAGCATGGATCCAGGGATTCGGCCCCAGCATTTT	CASMDPGIRPQHF
TRBV6-5	TRBJ2-7	TRBD2	.	TGTGCCAGCAGTTCGCGGGTTAGCGGGGTGTCCTACGAGCAGTACTTC	CASSSRVSGVSYEQYF
TRBV28	TRBJ2-3	TRBD2	.	TGTGCCAGCCGATCGGGGGGAACAGATACGCAGTATTTT	CASRSGGTDTQYF
TRBV19	TRBJ2-1	.	.	TGTGCCAGTAGTATAGGGGGCGGGGATGAGCAGTTCTTC	CASSIGGGDEQFF
TRBV7-9	TRBJ2-1	.	.	TGTGCCAGCAGCTTAGCCTGGACGGACTACAATGAGCAGTTCTTC	CASSLAWTDYNEQFF
TRBV29-1	TRBJ1-2	TRBD1	once	TGCAGCGTTAAGGGGACAGGGGGATACCTTAACTATGGCTACACCTTC	CSVKGTGGYLNYGYTF
TRBV21-1	TRBJ2-3	.	.	TGTGCCAGCAGCAAAGTCGGGTTGGGGGGCGCAGATACGCAGTATTTT	CASSKVGLGGADTQYF
TRBV28	TRBJ2-5	TRBD1	.	TGTGCCAGCAGTTTCGGGACAGGGTGGGAAGAGACCCAGTACTTC	CASSFGTGWEETQYF
TRBV19	TRBJ1-5	.	.	TGTGCCAGTAGTCGGGGATTAAGGCAGCCCCAGCATTTT	CASSRGLRQPQHF
TRBV15	TRBJ1-3	.	once	TGTGCCACCAGCAGAGAGGGGGGACAAATTTTAAACACCATATATTTT	CATSREGGQILNTIYF
TRBV5-8	TRBJ2-5	TRBD1	.	TGTGCCAGCAGCAAGGGACAGGCGCCTCAACAAGAGACCCAGTACTTC	CASSKGQAPQQETQYF
TRBV19	TRBJ2-3	TRBD1	few	TGTGCCAGTAGTCCCCGGACAGGGAGCACAGATACGCAGTATTTT	CASSPRTGSTDTQYF
TRBV27	TRBJ2-1	TRBD1	.	TGTGCCAGCAGTTTATTCCAGACAGGGGGCGAAAACAATGAGCAGTTCTTC	CASSLFQTGGENNEQFF
TRBV6-5	TRBJ1-5	.	.	TGTGCCAGCAGTTCTACTGGGGGGGCTAGCAATCAGCCCCAGCATTTT	CASSSTGGASNQPQHF
TRBV9	TRBJ2-3	.	.	TGTGCCAGCAGCGCCGCGGGCTTTAGCACAGATACGCAGTATTTT	CASSAAGFSTDTQYF
TRBV5-4	TRBJ2-2	TRBD2	few	TGTGCCAGCAGCTTGAACAGCGGGGGGGCCGGGGAGCTGTTTTTT	CASSLNSGGAGELFF
TRBV4-1	TRBJ2-4	TRBD2	.	TGCGCCAGCAGCCAAGTCCTAGCGGGGGGAAACATTCAGTACTTC	CASSQVLAGGNIQYF
TRBV28	TRBJ2-5	TRBD1	.	TGTGCCAGCCATACTTCCTTCACACTCGACAGGGCGGGTGAGACCCAGTACTTC	CASHTSFTLDRAGETQYF
TRBV6-5	TRBJ2-7	TRBD2	.	TGTGCCAGCAGTTCGGCTAGCGGGGGCTACGAGCAGTACTTC	CASSSASGGYEQYF
TRBV5-1	TRBJ2-7	.	.	TGCGCCAGCAGCAATTCCGGGACCTCCTACGAGCAGTACTTC	CASSNSGTSYEQYF